This T cell receptor beta chain was sequenced in a study of blood T cell repertoires in COVID-19. Across the whole study: From T cells, B-cell-depleted T cells, or PBMCs came the material, which was cDNA or gDNA.

The V segment lost 3 bases and the J segment 9 bases; nucleotides outside the gene matches: 6. CDR1 and CDR2 from the germline V gene are GTSNPN and SVGIG (reference sequence). The CDR3 length is 14 residues. Original data processing: Reference gene primer amplification in the assay estimated nucleated cell counts. TCRdb's table, derived via immunoSEQ multiplex PCR, lists solely in-frame clones and lacks some. The V and J calls and clone size are taken from that table; D and trimming were inferred from the DNA. The sample carries about 320,000 clones, 85% recorded once. This TCR was sampled from a human donor in a cohort sampled during active COVID-19. The rearrangement uses TRBV30 and TRBJ1-6, with 9 bases fitting TRBD1. The sample taken for sequencing was peripheral blood. The CDR3 nucleotides are TGTGCCTGGAGGCCGGACAGGGGTGGTTCACCCCTCCACTTT. The encoded protein is CAWRPDRGGSPLHF.